This entry concerns a single T cell receptor (beta chain). Its target is unknown. This record belongs to a study of T cell repertoires in cytomegalovirus infection. Study background: Public TCR beta signatures were indicative of both CMV infection and a matching HLA type. Study findings and constraints: Carriers of CMV plus the relevant HLA were identified by cumulative public TCR beta family frequency. HLA-C-restricted CMV clonotypes gave the most frequent clonotype in two of eight donors.

Trimming stripped 4 bases from V and 4 bases from J, with 19 bases between. Germline assignment: CDR1 SEHNR and CDR2 FQNEAQ (reference sequence). The CDR3 spans 16 residues. MiXCR was run by TCRdb on the reads, yielding one entry per CDR3 protein. The profile shows fewer than 550,000 distinct CDR3 sequences, about 15% of them singletons. Sequenced: CD8+ T cells from PBMCs. This sequence joins TRBV7-9 and TRBJ1-1, with D maybe TRBD1 (5 bases). The clonotype comes from a human donor in good health (CMV status not recorded). Some clones in this sample may be carry-over from other donors' samples. The CDR3 loop reads CASSYPGGPGGTEAFF. The DNA for the CDR3 is TGTGCCAGCAGCTACCCTGGAGGACCGGGGGGCACTGAAGCTTTCTTT.